Listed below are T cell receptor beta chains from one sample, sequenced in a study of blood T cell repertoires in COVID-19. Profiled with immunoSEQ multiplex PCR; TCRdb holds only in-frame clones, not every one. The data show roughly 180,000 clones, more than 70% seen once. The source material was peripheral blood. The receptors come from a woman aged 60 to 75 with acute or convalescent COVID-19. The CDR3 runs from the conserved cysteine through the conserved F or W. A D gene is named only where the DNA matches it firmly. Size values are once, few and many counts, or a class for expanded clones, and some rows have none.

>NA|NA|TRBJ2-3|TRBV5-1
CASSAAGPDTQYF
TGCGCCAGCAGCGCCGCAGGGCCCGATACGCAGTATTTT
>NA|TRBD1|TRBJ1-2|TRBV15
CATSREKGAGYGYTF
TGTGCCACCAGCAGAGAGAAGGGGGCAGGGTATGGCTACACCTTC
>NA|TRBD1|TRBJ1-1|TRBV27
CASRTGQGSAFF
TGTGCCAGCAGAACGGGACAGGGTTCAGCTTTCTTT
>NA|NA|TRBJ1-6|TRBV19
CASRGPGDSPLHF
TGTGCGAGTAGAGGCCCAGGGGATTCACCCCTCCACTTT
>NA|NA|TRBJ2-1|TRBV9
CASSESGHNEQFF
TGTGCCAGCAGCGAAAGCGGGCACAATGAGCAGTTCTTC
>NA|TRBD1|TRBJ2-1|TRBV24-1
CATSDPSGGRDNEQFF
TGTGCCACCAGTGACCCATCAGGGGGTAGAGACAATGAGCAGTTCTTC
>NA|NA|TRBJ1-6|TRBV30
CAWNQGNLNSPLHF
TGTGCCTGGAACCAGGGGAATCTTAATTCACCCCTCCACTTT
>NA|TRBD2|TRBJ2-3|TRBV5-1
CASSSLLAGASDTQYF
TGCGCCAGCAGCTCCCTCCTAGCGGGAGCCTCAGATACGCAGTATTTT
>NA|TRBD1|TRBJ1-5|TRBV5-6
CASSSLGTGYQPQHF
TGTGCCAGCAGCTCCCTCGGGACAGGGTATCAGCCCCAGCATTTT
>NA|NA|TRBJ2-1|TRBV30
CAWSPGSAYNEQFF
TGTGCCTGGAGCCCGGGAAGCGCCTACAATGAGCAGTTCTTC
>NA|NA|TRBJ1-2|TRBV19
CASTSVSDSNYGYTF
TGTGCCAGTACATCTGTCTCGGACAGTAACTATGGCTACACCTTC
>NA|NA|TRBJ1-1|TRBV6-5
CASTLESGVEAFF
TGTGCCAGCACCTTGGAGTCGGGGGTTGAAGCTTTCTTT
>NA|NA|TRBJ1-1|TRBV19
CASSMAVQGITEAFF
TGTGCCAGTAGCATGGCGGTACAGGGAATCACTGAAGCTTTCTTT
>NA|TRBD1|TRBJ2-5|TRBV18
CASSGTVQETQYF
TGTGCCAGCTCAGGGACAGTTCAAGAGACCCAGTACTTC
>NA|TRBD1|TRBJ1-2|TRBV5-1
CASSLGQGGDGYTF
TGCGCCAGCAGCCTTGGACAGGGGGGAGATGGCTACACCTTC
>NA|TRBD2|TRBJ2-1|TRBV19
CASSALALAGKSSYNEQFF
TGTGCCAGTAGTGCCCTCGCTCTAGCGGGTAAGAGCTCCTACAATGAGCAGTTCTTC
>NA|NA|TRBJ1-5|TRBV10-2
CASRQGRNQPQHF
TGCGCCAGCAGACAGGGACGGAATCAGCCCCAGCATTTT
>NA|NA|TRBJ2-2|TRBV10-3
CAISEQDTGELFF
TGTGCCATCAGTGAGCAGGACACCGGGGAGCTGTTTTTT
>NA|TRBD2|TRBJ2-3|TRBV3-1/TRBV3-2
CASSQGLADYTDTQYF
TGTGCCAGCAGCCAAGGACTAGCGGATTACACAGATACGCAGTATTTT
>NA|TRBD1|TRBJ1-2|TRBV5-6
CASSLVGQDTFGYTF
TGTGCCAGCAGCTTGGTAGGACAGGATACGTTTGGCTACACCTTC
>NA|TRBD1|TRBJ1-5|TRBV6-5
CASSGTGVNQPQHF
TGTGCCAGCAGCGGGACAGGGGTCAATCAGCCCCAGCATTTT
>NA|TRBD2|TRBJ2-2|TRBV5-4
CASSPGRGGATGELFF
TGTGCCAGCAGCCCGGGGAGGGGAGGGGCGACCGGGGAGCTGTTTTTT
>NA|NA|TRBJ1-1|TRBV5-4
CASSLAGGSTEAFF
TGTGCCAGCAGCTTGGCCGGAGGGAGCACTGAAGCTTTCTTT
>NA|NA|TRBJ2-1|TRBV5-1
CASSPPLVTNEQFF
TGCGCCAGCAGCCCACCACTAGTTACAAATGAGCAGTTCTTC
>NA|NA|TRBJ1-1|TRBV5-1
CASSLVTASPNTEAFF
TGCGCCAGCAGCTTGGTAACAGCCTCCCCTAACACTGAAGCTTTCTTT
>NA|NA|TRBJ2-5|TRBV9
CASSVGPQETQYF
TGTGCCAGCAGCGTGGGGCCCCAAGAGACCCAGTACTTC
>NA|TRBD1|TRBJ1-5|TRBV28
CASSQGGDTQPQHF
TGTGCCAGCAGCCAAGGGGGCGACACCCAGCCCCAGCATTTT
>NA|NA|TRBJ2-1|TRBV19
CASSIRGGIYNEQFF
TGTGCCAGTAGTATTAGGGGGGGGATCTACAATGAGCAGTTCTTC
>NA|TRBD1|TRBJ2-2|TRBV14
CASSRTGGGGELFF
TGTGCCAGCAGCCGAACAGGGGGCGGCGGGGAGCTGTTTTTT
>NA|NA|TRBJ1-3|TRBV5-4
CASSLDQSGNTIYF
TGTGCCAGCAGCTTGGACCAGTCTGGAAACACCATATATTTT
>many|NA|TRBJ2-1|TRBV7-5
CARSLGRGLAGFGNEQFF
TGTGCCAGAAGCTTAGGTAGAGGCCTAGCGGGCTTTGGGAATGAGCAGTTCTTC
>NA|NA|TRBJ1-6|TRBV27
CASAPNSLNSPLHF
TGTGCCAGTGCCCCAAACAGCCTCAATTCACCCCTCCACTTT
>once|TRBD1|TRBJ1-2|TRBV19
CASTSMGRQGNYGYTF
TGTGCCAGTACCTCTATGGGAAGACAGGGAAACTATGGCTACACCTTC
>NA|TRBD1|TRBJ2-5|TRBV7-3
CASSFRGQGFPQETQYF
TGTGCCAGCAGCTTCCGGGGACAGGGGTTCCCCCAAGAGACCCAGTACTTC
>NA|TRBD2|TRBJ2-5|TRBV6-5
CASILSGRGETQYF
TGTGCCAGCATCCTGAGCGGGAGAGGCGAGACCCAGTACTTC
>once|TRBD1|TRBJ2-1|TRBV19
CASSDRGRNEQFF
TGTGCCAGTAGTGACAGGGGGCGGAATGAGCAGTTCTTC
>NA|TRBD1|TRBJ1-1|TRBV5-1
CASSLPQGANTEAFF
TGCGCCAGCAGCTTGCCGCAGGGGGCTAACACTGAAGCTTTCTTT
>once|NA|TRBJ2-3|TRBV5-1
CASSHEGLVTDTQYF
TGCGCCAGCAGCCACGAGGGCCTAGTCACAGATACGCAGTATTTT
>NA|NA|TRBJ1-1|TRBV30
CAWSVLQEAFF
TGTGCCTGGAGTGTCTTACAGGAAGCTTTCTTT
>NA|TRBD2|TRBJ2-1|TRBV6-6
CASSYRLAGSYNEQFF
TGTGCCAGCAGTTACCGACTAGCGGGGTCCTACAATGAGCAGTTCTTC
>NA|TRBD2|TRBJ2-1|TRBV29-1
CSVGGRANEQFF
TGCAGCGTTGGGGGGAGGGCCAATGAGCAGTTCTTC
>NA|TRBD2|TRBJ2-7|TRBV3-1/TRBV3-2
CASSLRLAGGSSYEQYF
TGTGCCAGCAGCCTTAGGCTAGCGGGAGGGAGCTCCTACGAGCAGTACTTC
>NA|NA|TRBJ1-1|TRBV18
CASAAGGDKAAFF
TGTGCCAGCGCCGCGGGAGGGGATAAGGCAGCTTTCTTT
>once|TRBD2|TRBJ2-1|TRBV2
CASTLRLALYNEQFF
TGTGCCAGCACCCTGAGACTAGCTTTATACAATGAGCAGTTCTTC
>NA|TRBD2|TRBJ2-1|TRBV5-4
CASSLGSSGVNEQFF
TGTGCCAGCAGCTTGGGGTCTAGCGGGGTCAATGAGCAGTTCTTC
>NA|NA|TRBJ1-2|TRBV11-3
CASSAGDYGYTF
TGTGCCAGCAGCGCGGGGGACTATGGCTACACCTTC
>NA|TRBD1|TRBJ1-2|TRBV29-1
CSVRDSAYGYTF
TGCAGCGTCCGGGACAGCGCTTATGGCTACACCTTC
>NA|NA|TRBJ1-1|TRBV4-2
CASSQELAGQMNTEAFF
TGTGCCAGCAGCCAAGAGCTGGCAGGGCAGATGAACACTGAAGCTTTCTTT
>NA|TRBD1|TRBJ2-6|TRBV27
CASSWTGGTGANVLTF
TGTGCCAGCAGTTGGACAGGGGGCACTGGGGCCAACGTCCTGACTTTC
>NA|TRBD1|TRBJ1-6|TRBV19
CASSSGQFGSYNSPLHF
TGTGCCAGTAGTTCGGGACAGTTCGGCTCCTATAATTCACCCCTCCACTTT
>once|TRBD1|TRBJ1-5|TRBV6-1
CASSEGTGTIYSNQPQHF
TGTGCCAGCAGTGAGGGGACAGGGACGATTTATAGCAATCAGCCCCAGCATTTT
>NA|NA|TRBJ1-4|TRBV7-9
CASSLGATVVFF
TGTGCCAGCAGCTTAGGGGCGACAGTGGTGTTTTTT